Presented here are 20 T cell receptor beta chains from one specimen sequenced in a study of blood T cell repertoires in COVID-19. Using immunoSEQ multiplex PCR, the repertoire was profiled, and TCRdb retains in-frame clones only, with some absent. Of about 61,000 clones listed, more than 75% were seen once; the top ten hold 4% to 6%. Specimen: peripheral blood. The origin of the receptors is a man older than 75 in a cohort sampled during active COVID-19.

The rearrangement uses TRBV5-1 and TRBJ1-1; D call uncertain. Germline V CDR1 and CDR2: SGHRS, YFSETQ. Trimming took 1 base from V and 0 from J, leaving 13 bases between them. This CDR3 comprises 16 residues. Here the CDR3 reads CASSLTERGMNTEAFF. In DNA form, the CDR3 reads TGCGCCAGCAGCTTGACGGAGAGAGGCATGAACACTGAAGCTTTCTTT.

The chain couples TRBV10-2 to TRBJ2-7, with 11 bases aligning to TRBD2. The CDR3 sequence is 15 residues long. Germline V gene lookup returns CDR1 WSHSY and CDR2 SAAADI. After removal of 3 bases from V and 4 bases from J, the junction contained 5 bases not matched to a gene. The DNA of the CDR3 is TGCGCCAGCAGTGACCCTAGCGGGAGGACGTACGAGCAGTACTTC. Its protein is CASSDPSGRTYEQYF.

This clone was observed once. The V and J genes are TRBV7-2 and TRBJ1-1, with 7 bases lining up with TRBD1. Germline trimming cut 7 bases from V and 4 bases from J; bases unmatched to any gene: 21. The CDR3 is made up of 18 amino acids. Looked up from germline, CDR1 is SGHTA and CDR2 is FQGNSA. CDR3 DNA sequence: TGTGCCAGCACGATAACAGGGGCAGGGGCCCTCTTCGTCACTGAAGCTTTCTTT. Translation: CASTITGAGALFVTEAFF.

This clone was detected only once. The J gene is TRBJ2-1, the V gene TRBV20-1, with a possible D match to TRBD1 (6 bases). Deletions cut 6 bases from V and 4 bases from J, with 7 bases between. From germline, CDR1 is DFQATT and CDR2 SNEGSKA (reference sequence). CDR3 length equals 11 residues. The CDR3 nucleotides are TGCAGTGCACAGGGTTACAATGAGCAGTTCTTC. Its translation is CSAQGYNEQFF.

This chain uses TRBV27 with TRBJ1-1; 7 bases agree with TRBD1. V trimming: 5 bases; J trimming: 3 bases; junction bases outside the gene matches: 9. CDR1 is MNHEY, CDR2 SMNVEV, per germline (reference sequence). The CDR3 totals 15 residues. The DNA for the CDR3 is TGTGCCAGCAGTATCTCAGACAGGGCGGACACTGAAGCTTTCTTT. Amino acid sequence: CASSISDRADTEAFF.

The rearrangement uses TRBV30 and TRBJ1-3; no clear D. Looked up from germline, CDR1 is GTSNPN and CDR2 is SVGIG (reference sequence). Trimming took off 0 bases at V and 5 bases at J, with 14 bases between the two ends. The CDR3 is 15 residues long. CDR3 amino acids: CAWSVGTDPRNTIYF. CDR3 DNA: TGTGCCTGGAGTGTCGGTACAGACCCCCGAAACACCATATATTTT.

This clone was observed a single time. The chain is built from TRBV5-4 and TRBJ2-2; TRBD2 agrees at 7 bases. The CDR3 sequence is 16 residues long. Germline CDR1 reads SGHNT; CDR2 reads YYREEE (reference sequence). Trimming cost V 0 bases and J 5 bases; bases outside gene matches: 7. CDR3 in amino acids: CASSLGASGGTGELFF. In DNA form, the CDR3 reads TGTGCCAGCAGCTTGGGAGCCTCGGGAGGAACCGGGGAGCTGTTTTTT.

This CDR3 reads CASSPDRHQPQHF. DNA of the CDR3: TGTGCCAGCTCACCTGACAGACATCAGCCCCAGCATTTT. The chain carries TRBV18 and TRBJ1-5, with a weak D call TRBD1 (5 bases). The CDR3 loop spans 13 amino acids. CDR1 and CDR2 (germline): KGHSH, LQKENI. With 3 bases removed from V and 5 bases from J, the gap between germline ends came to 8 bases.

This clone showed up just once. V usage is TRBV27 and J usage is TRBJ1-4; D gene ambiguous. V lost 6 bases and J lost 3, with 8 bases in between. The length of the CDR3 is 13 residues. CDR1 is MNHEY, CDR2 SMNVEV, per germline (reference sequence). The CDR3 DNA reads TGTGCCAGCAGGGGCAACGCTAATGAAAAACTGTTTTTT. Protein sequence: CASRGNANEKLFF. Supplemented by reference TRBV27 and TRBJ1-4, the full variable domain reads EAQVTQNPRYLITVTGKKLTVTCSQNMNHEYMSWYRQDPGLGLRQIYYSMNVEVTDKGDVPEGYKVSRKEKRNFPLILESPSPNQTSLYFCASRGNANEKLFFGSGTQLSVL.

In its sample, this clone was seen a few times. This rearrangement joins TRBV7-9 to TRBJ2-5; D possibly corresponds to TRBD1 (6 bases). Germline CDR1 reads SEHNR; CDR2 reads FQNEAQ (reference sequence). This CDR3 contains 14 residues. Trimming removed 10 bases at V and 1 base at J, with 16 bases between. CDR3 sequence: CAIAPDRSQETQYF. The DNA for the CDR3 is TGTGCCATTGCTCCGGACAGATCCCAAGAGACCCAGTACTTC.

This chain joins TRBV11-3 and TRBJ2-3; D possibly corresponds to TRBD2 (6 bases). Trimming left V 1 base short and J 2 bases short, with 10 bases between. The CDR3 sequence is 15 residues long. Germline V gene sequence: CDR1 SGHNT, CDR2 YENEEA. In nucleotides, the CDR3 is TGTGCCAGCAGCTTAGGGACTATTCACACAGATACGCAGTATTTT. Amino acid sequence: CASSLGTIHTDTQYF.

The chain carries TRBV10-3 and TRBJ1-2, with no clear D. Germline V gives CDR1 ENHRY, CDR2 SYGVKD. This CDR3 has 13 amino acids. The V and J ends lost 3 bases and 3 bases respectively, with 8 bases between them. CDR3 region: CAISEVRDYGYTF. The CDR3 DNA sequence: TGTGCCATCAGTGAAGTGAGGGACTATGGCTACACCTTC.

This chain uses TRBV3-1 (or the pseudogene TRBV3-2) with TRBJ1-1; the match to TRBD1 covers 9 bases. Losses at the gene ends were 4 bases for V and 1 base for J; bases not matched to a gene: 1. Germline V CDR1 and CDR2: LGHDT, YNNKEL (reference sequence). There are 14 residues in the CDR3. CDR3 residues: CASSPGQGNTEAFF. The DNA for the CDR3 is TGTGCCAGCAGCCCGGGACAGGGGAACACTGAAGCTTTCTTT.

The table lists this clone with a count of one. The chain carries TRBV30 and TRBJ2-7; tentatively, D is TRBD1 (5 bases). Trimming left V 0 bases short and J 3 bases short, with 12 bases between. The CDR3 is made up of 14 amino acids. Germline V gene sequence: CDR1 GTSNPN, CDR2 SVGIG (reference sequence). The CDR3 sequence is CAWSVRGASYEQYF. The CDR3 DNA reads TGTGCCTGGAGTGTACGTGGGGCAAGCTACGAGCAGTACTTC.

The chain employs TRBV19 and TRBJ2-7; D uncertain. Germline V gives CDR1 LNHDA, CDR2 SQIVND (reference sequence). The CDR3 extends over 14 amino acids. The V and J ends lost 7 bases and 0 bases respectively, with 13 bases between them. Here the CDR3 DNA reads TGTGCCAGTAAACCGCGGATTAGCTCCTACGAGCAGTACTTC. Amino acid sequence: CASKPRISSYEQYF.

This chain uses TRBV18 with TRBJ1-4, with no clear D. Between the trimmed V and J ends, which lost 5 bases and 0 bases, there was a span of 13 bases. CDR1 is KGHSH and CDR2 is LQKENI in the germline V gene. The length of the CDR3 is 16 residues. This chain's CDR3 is CASSSRYSTTNEKLFF. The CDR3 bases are TGTGCCAGCTCAAGTCGATACAGCACAACTAATGAAAAACTGTTTTTT.

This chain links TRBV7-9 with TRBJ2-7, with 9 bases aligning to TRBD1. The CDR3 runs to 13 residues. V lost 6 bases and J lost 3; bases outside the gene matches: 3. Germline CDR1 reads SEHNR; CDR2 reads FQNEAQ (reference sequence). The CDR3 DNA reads TGTGCCAGCAGACAGGGGGCAAGCTACGAGCAGTACTTC. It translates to CASRQGASYEQYF.

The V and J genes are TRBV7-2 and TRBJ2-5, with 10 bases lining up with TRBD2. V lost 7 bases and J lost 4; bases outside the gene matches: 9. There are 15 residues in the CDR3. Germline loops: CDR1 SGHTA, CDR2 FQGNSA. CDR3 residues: CASNPQAGGGETQYF. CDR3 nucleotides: TGTGCCAGCAACCCTCAAGCGGGAGGGGGAGAGACCCAGTACTTC. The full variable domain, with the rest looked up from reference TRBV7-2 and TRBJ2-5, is GAGVSQSPSNKVTEKGKDVELRCDPISGHTALYWYRQSLGQGLEFLIYFQGNSAPDKSGLPSDRFSAERTGGSVSTLTIQRTQQEDSAVYLCASNPQAGGGETQYFGPGTRLLVL.

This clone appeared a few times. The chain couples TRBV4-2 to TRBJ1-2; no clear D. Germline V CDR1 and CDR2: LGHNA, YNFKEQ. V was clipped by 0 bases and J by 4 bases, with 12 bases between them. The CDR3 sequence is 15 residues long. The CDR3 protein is CASSQDGRGSYGYTF. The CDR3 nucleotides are TGTGCCAGCAGCCAAGATGGCCGGGGTAGCTATGGCTACACCTTC.

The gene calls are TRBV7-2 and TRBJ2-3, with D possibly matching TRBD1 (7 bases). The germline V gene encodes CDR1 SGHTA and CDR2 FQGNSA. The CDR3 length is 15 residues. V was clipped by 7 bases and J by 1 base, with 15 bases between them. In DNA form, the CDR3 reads TGTGCCAGCAAAGGTAGCAGGGGGGGCACAGATACGCAGTATTTT. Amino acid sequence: CASKGSRGGTDTQYF.